This entry lists 21 T cell receptor beta chains sequenced from one sample in a study of Ad26.COV2.S vaccination and SARS-CoV-2 variants. Treatment specified: about 20 received Ad26.COV2.S at low or high dose, single or two shots; roughly five received placebo; per-sample allocation not given. Day 63 after the first injection of vaccine or placebo was the sampling time. TCRdb keeps only in-frame clones here, not all; method: immunoSEQ multiplex PCR. The sample contains 300,000 to 400,000 clones, 80% to 90% of which appear only once. Source: peripheral blood, taken in a trial of Ad26.COV2.S vaccine versus placebo. The receptors derive from a person aged 18 to 59 who received the Ad26.COV2.S COVID-19 vaccine or a placebo.

V is TRBV7-8 and J is TRBJ2-1; TRBD1 matches at 11 bases. The V gene end was trimmed by 5 bases and the J gene end by 7 bases; junction bases not matched to a gene: 7. Germline CDR1 and CDR2: SGHVS and FQNEAQ. The CDR3 covers 15 residues. The CDR3 here is CASSDRDRGGNEQFF. The CDR3 DNA follows: TGTGCCAGCAGCGACCGGGACAGGGGGGGGAATGAGCAGTTCTTC.

There are a few counts of this clone. The chain uses TRBV7-2 and TRBJ2-1; 9 nucleotides align to TRBD1. Germline V CDR1 and CDR2: SGHTA, FQGNSA. The CDR3 sequence is 16 residues long. V was clipped by 1 base and J by 1 base; unmatched bases: 2. The CDR3 reads CASSLVGQGSYNEQFF. CDR3 DNA sequence: TGTGCCAGCAGCTTAGTGGGACAGGGTTCCTACAATGAGCAGTTCTTC.

The chain has TRBV2 and TRBJ1-5; D might be TRBD1 (6 bases). This CDR3 is 15 amino acids long. The V end lost 3 bases, the J end lost 2 bases, and 11 bases lay between the germline ends. Germline V gene lookup returns CDR1 SNHLY and CDR2 FYNNEI. The CDR3 is CASSDERGGNQPQHF. CDR3 DNA: TGTGCCAGCAGTGATGAGAGGGGGGGCAATCAGCCCCAGCATTTT.

J is TRBJ2-1 and V is TRBV7-8; D remains unclear. Germline V lookup: CDR1 SGHVS, CDR2 FQNEAQ. This CDR3 has 13 residues. With 1 base removed from V and 6 bases from J, the gap between germline ends came to 7 bases. CDR3 amino acids: CASSLEKVNEQFF. The DNA of the CDR3 is TGTGCCAGCAGCTTAGAGAAGGTCAATGAGCAGTTCTTC.

This chain joins TRBV19 and TRBJ2-1; D unresolved. The germline gives CDR1 LNHDA, CDR2 SQIVND (reference sequence). The ends were cut back, 2 bases at V and 4 bases at J, with 3 bases in the middle. The CDR3 has 12 amino acids. CDR3 amino acids: CASSIPYNEQFF. CDR3 DNA sequence: TGTGCCAGTAGTATACCATACAATGAGCAGTTCTTC.

This chain joins TRBV29-1 and TRBJ2-1, with D uncertain. CDR3 size: 11 residues. Trimming removed 8 bases from V and 4 bases from J, with 9 bases in between. Germline V gene lookup returns CDR1 SQVTM and CDR2 ANQGSEA. The CDR3 DNA is TGCAGCCTAAGAGGATACAATGAGCAGTTCTTC. Translated: CSLRGYNEQFF.

This clone showed up just a few times. The chain recombines TRBV5-5 with TRBJ2-7, with 7 bases fitting TRBD1. The CDR3 runs to 14 residues. V was pared by 7 bases and J by 3 bases, with 10 bases of the junction left unmatched. The germline V gene encodes CDR1 SGHKS and CDR2 YYEKEE (reference sequence). As DNA, the CDR3 is TGTGCCAGCGGCAGGGACAGAGAGAACTACGAGCAGTACTTC. Encoded protein: CASGRDRENYEQYF. The complete variable domain, with remaining parts taken from reference TRBV5-5 and TRBJ2-7, reads DAGVTQSPTHLIKTRGQQVTLRCSPISGHKSVSWYQQVLGQGPQFIFQYYEKEERGRGNFPDRFSARQFPNYSSELNVNALLLGDSALYLCASGRDRENYEQYFGPGTRLTVT.

This clone was observed at least ten times. The rearrangement uses TRBV11-2 and TRBJ1-3; no definite D call. The CDR3 sequence is 15 residues long. V gave up 5 bases and J gave up 4 bases, with 15 bases separating them. CDR1 and CDR2 (germline): SGHAT, FQNNGV. The CDR3 sequence: CASSARRRSGNTIYF. The CDR3 bases are TGTGCCAGCAGCGCCCGCCGAAGGTCGGGAAACACCATATATTTT.

V gene TRBV29-1 combines with J gene TRBJ2-7; TRBD2 might be the D (5 bases). Germline-derived CDR1 and CDR2 are SQVTM and ANQGSEA. This CDR3 contains 11 residues. Trimming stripped 7 bases from V and 6 bases from J, with 13 bases between. CDR3 DNA: TGCAGCGCTCTCGAGGGTCGCGAGCAGTACTTC. Its protein is CSALEGREQYF.

This sequence joins TRBV19 and TRBJ2-1, with TRBD2 matching 14 bases. The CDR3 length is 14 residues. In germline, CDR1 is LNHDA, CDR2 SQIVND (reference sequence). Trimming cost V 6 bases and J 5 bases; bases outside gene matches: 0. CDR3 loop: CASRGLAGDNEQFF. The CDR3 DNA follows: TGTGCCAGTAGGGGACTAGCGGGGGACAATGAGCAGTTCTTC.

This chain uses TRBV16 with TRBJ1-3, with D hard to call. Trimming shortened V by 0 bases and J by 4 bases, and 7 bases separated the two germline ends. This CDR3 has 14 amino acids. Looked up from germline, CDR1 is KGHSY and CDR2 is FQNENV. The CDR3 DNA is TGTGCCAGCAGCCAATCGTCCAAAGGAAACACCATATATTTT. The encoded protein is CASSQSSKGNTIYF. The whole variable domain, remainder taken from reference TRBV16 and TRBJ1-3, is GEEVAQTPKHLVRGEGQKAKLYCAPIKGHSYVFWYQQVLKNEFKFLISFQNENVFDETGMPKERFSAKCLPNSPCSLEIQATKLEDSAVYFCASSQSSKGNTIYFGEGSWLTVV.

This clone was seen only a few times. V usage is TRBV5-1 and J usage is TRBJ2-1; TRBD2 agrees at 7 bases. Trimming cost V 3 bases and J 0 bases; bases outside gene matches: 6. The CDR3 has 16 residues. Per germline, CDR1 SGHRS and CDR2 YFSETQ. This CDR3 is CASSSTSAGSYNEQFF. In DNA, the CDR3 is TGCGCCAGCAGCTCAACTAGCGCCGGCTCCTACAATGAGCAGTTCTTC.

J is TRBJ1-5 and V is TRBV20-1; a possible D gene is TRBD1 (5 bases). V was cut by 3 bases and J by 0 bases, with 12 bases left in between. CDR3 size: 15 residues. The germline gives CDR1 DFQATT, CDR2 SNEGSKA (reference sequence). CDR3 sequence (DNA): TGCAGTGCTAGTAAGGGGTGGTATAGCAATCAGCCCCAGCATTTT. As protein: CSASKGWYSNQPQHF.

The sample holds one count of this clone. The rearrangement uses TRBV7-9 and TRBJ1-3; 10 bases map to TRBD1. Germline assignment: CDR1 SEHNR and CDR2 FQNEAQ (reference sequence). This CDR3 contains 17 residues. V was clipped by 3 bases and J by 0 bases; unmatched bases: 5. The CDR3 DNA is TGTGCCAGCAGCTTGACAGGGGGCAGGAGCTCTGGAAACACCATATATTTT. Its protein product is CASSLTGGRSSGNTIYF.

The count of this clone is one. The rearrangement joins TRBV6-1 to TRBJ2-2, with TRBD2 identical over 7 bases. This CDR3 region has 16 residues. Germline trimming cut 4 bases from V and 0 bases from J; bases unmatched to any gene: 5. CDR1 is MNHNS and CDR2 is SASEGT in the germline V gene. CDR3 DNA sequence: TGTGCCAGCAGTGTCGCCACTAGCGCGAACACCGGGGAGCTGTTTTTT. Amino acids: CASSVATSANTGELFF.

The V gene is TRBV20-1, the J gene TRBJ2-1; 12 positions match TRBD2. Per the germline V gene, CDR1 is DFQATT and CDR2 is SNEGSKA (reference sequence). The CDR3 consists of 14 residues. The trim removed 3 bases at V and 7 bases at J, leaving 4 bases unmatched. The CDR3 region is CSASLAGGLNEQFF. CDR3 DNA sequence: TGCAGTGCTAGTCTAGCGGGAGGGCTGAATGAGCAGTTCTTC.

This clone was detected once. The V call is TRBV5-6, the J call TRBJ2-2, with a weak D call TRBD2 (5 bases). The CDR3 is 18 amino acids. The germline gives CDR1 SGHDT, CDR2 YYEEEE. Trimming took 3 bases from V and 7 from J, leaving 25 bases between them. In DNA, the CDR3 is TGTGCCAGCAGCTCTCGATTCCGTTACGGGGATTATGGCGGGGAGCTGTTTTTT. It encodes CASSSRFRYGDYGGELFF.

This clone occurred once. The chain is built from TRBV19 and TRBJ2-7; 12 nucleotides align to TRBD2. V dropped 4 bases and J dropped 3; count of bases not matched to a gene: 4. The CDR3 spans 15 residues. The germline CDR1 and CDR2 sequences are LNHDA and SQIVND (reference sequence). CDR3 in amino acids: CASSTTSGRYYEQYF. The CDR3 nucleotides are TGTGCCAGTAGTACTACTAGCGGGAGGTACTACGAGCAGTACTTC.

The J gene is TRBJ2-1, the V gene TRBV10-3, with a tentative D call TRBD1 (6 bases). The CDR3 sequence is 15 residues long. The V end lost 1 base, the J end lost 6 bases, and 13 bases lay between the germline ends. Germline V lookup: CDR1 ENHRY, CDR2 SYGVKD. The CDR3 loop reads CAISEFIGQFNEQFF. In DNA form, the CDR3 reads TGTGCCATCAGTGAGTTTATCGGACAGTTCAATGAGCAGTTCTTC.

The V gene is TRBV5-8, the J gene TRBJ2-5; TRBD2 is a possible D gene (5 bases). Germline CDR1 SGHTS, CDR2 YDEGEE. Trimming took 4 bases from V and 5 from J, leaving 12 bases between them. The CDR3 has 13 amino acids. CDR3 protein: CASSVLGSETQYF. The DNA of the CDR3 is TGTGCCAGCAGCGTACTAGGGTCGGAGACCCAGTACTTC.

V usage is TRBV28 and J usage is TRBJ2-3, with 12 bases identical to TRBD2. This CDR3 has 17 residues. The V and J ends lost 6 bases and 1 base, in that order; junction bases with no gene match: 8. Germline V gene data show CDR1 as MDHEN and CDR2 as SYDVKM. Written as DNA, the CDR3 is TGTGCCAGCAGCTATCGGACTAGCGGGGACGGCACAGATACGCAGTATTTT. Its translation is CASSYRTSGDGTDTQYF.